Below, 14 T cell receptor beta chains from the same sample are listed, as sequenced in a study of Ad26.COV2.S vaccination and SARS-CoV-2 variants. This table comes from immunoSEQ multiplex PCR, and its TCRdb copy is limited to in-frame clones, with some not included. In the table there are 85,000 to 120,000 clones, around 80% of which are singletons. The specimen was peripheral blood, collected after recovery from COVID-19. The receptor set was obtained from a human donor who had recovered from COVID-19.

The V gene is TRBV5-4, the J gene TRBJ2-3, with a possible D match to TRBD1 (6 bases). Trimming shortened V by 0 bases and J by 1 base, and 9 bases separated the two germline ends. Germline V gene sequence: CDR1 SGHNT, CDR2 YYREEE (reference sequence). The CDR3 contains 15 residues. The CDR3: CASSLGGQGTDTQYF. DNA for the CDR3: TGTGCCAGCAGCTTGGGGGGGCAGGGCACAGATACGCAGTATTTT. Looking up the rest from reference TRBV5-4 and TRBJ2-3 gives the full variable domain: ETGVTQSPTHLIKTRGQQVTLRCSSQSGHNTVSWYQQALGQGPQFIFQYYREEENGRGNFPPRFSGLQFPNYSSELNVNALELDDSALYLCASSLGGQGTDTQYFGPGTRLTVL.

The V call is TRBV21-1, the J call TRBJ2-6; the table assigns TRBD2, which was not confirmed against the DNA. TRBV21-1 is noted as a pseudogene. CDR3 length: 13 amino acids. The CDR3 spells CALILTGANVLTF. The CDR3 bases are TGTGCCCTCATTCTAACTGGGGCCAACGTCCTGACTTTC.

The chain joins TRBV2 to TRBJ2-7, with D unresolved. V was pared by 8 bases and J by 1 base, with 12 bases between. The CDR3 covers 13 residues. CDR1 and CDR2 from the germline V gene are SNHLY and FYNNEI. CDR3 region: CASLPEISYEQYF. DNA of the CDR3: TGTGCCAGCCTACCCGAAATATCCTACGAGCAGTACTTC.

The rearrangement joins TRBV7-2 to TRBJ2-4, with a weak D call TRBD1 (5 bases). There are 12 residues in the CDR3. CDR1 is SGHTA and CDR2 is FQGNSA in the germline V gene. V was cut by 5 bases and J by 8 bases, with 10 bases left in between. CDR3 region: CASSQRGYIQYF. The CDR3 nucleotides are TGTGCCAGCAGCCAAAGGGGTTACATTCAGTACTTC. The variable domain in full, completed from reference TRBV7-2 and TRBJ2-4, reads GAGVSQSPSNKVTEKGKDVELRCDPISGHTALYWYRQSLGQGLEFLIYFQGNSAPDKSGLPSDRFSAERTGGSVSTLTIQRTQQEDSAVYLCASSQRGYIQYFGAGTRLSVL.

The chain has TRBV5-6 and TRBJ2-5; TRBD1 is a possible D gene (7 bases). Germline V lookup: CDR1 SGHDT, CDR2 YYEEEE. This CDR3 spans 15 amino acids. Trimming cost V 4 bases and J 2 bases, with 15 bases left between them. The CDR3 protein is CASSPLTGRQETQYF. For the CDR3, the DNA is TGTGCCAGCAGCCCACTGACAGGGAGGCAAGAGACCCAGTACTTC. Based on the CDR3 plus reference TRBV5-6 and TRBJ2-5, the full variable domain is DAGVTQSPTHLIKTRGQQVTLRCSPKSGHDTVSWYQQALGQGPQFIFQYYEEEERQRGNFPDRFSGHQFPNYSSELNVNALLLGDSALYLCASSPLTGRQETQYFGPGTRLLVL.

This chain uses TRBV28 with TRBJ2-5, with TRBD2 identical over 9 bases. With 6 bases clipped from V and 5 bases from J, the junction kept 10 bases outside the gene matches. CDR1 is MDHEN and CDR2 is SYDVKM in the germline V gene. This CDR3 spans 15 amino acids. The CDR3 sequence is CASSLGGGGRETQYF. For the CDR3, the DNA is TGTGCCAGCAGCCTCGGCGGGGGGGGCCGGGAGACCCAGTACTTC.

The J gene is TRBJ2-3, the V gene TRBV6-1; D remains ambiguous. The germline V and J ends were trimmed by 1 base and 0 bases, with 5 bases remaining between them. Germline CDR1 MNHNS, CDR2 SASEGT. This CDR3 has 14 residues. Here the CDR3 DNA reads TGTGCCAGCAGTGAAGGAACTAGCACAGATACGCAGTATTTT. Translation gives CASSEGTSTDTQYF.

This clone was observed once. CDR3 loop: CASSEVDNEQFF. CDR3 in DNA: TGTGCCAGCAGTGAAGTAGACAATGAGCAGTTCTTC. The chain is built from TRBV6-1 and TRBJ2-1; D is ambiguous. Germline V gene lookup returns CDR1 MNHNS and CDR2 SASEGT. The CDR3 has 12 amino acids. Trimming removed 1 base at V and 5 bases at J, with 3 bases between.

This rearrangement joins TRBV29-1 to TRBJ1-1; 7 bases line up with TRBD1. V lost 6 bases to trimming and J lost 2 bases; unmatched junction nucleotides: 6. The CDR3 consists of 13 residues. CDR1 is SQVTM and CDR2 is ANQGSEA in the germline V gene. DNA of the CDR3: TGCAGCGTGACCGGACAGGCTAACACTGAAGCTTTCTTT. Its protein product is CSVTGQANTEAFF.

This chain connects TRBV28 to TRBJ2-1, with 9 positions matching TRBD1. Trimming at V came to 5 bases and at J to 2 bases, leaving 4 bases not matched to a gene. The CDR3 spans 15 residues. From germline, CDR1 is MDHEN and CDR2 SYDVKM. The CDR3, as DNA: TGTGCCAGCAGTCAGGACAGGGGCGCCTACAATGAGCAGTTCTTC. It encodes CASSQDRGAYNEQFF.

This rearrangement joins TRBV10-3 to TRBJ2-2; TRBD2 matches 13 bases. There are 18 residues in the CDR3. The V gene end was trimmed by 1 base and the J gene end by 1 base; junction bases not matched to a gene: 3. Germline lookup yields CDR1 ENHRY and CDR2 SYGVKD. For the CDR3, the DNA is TGTGCCATCAGTGAGTTCCGGACTAGCGGGGGGAACACCGGGGAGCTGTTTTTT. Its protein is CAISEFRTSGGNTGELFF.

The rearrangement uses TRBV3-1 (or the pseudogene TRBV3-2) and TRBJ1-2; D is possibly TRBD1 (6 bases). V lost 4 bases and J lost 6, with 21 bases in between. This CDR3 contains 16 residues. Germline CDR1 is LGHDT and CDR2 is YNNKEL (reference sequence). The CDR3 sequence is CASSPTRGTGIHGYTF. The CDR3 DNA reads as TGTGCCAGCAGCCCCACCCGGGGAACAGGGATACATGGCTACACCTTC.

This chain's CDR3 is CASSEGQGLAKNIQYF. The CDR3 nucleotides read TGTGCCAGCAGCGAGGGACAGGGTTTAGCCAAAAACATTCAGTACTTC. The gene calls are TRBV5-4 and TRBJ2-4; TRBD1 aligns across 9 bases. The CDR3 totals 16 residues. The trim removed 4 bases at V and 0 bases at J, leaving 5 bases unmatched. Germline-derived CDR1 and CDR2 are SGHNT and YYREEE (reference sequence).

CDR3 nucleotide sequence: TGTGCCAGCAGTTGGGACAGGGCTCCGTACTTC. It encodes CASSWDRAPYF. The rearrangement joins TRBV2 to TRBJ2-7; 9 bases map to TRBD1. Germline-derived CDR1 and CDR2 are SNHLY and FYNNEI. The V segment lost 5 bases and the J segment 12 bases; nucleotides outside the gene matches: 5. The CDR3 sequence is 11 residues long. Based on the CDR3 plus reference TRBV2 and TRBJ2-7, the full variable domain is EPEVTQTPSHQVTQMGQEVILRCVPISNHLYFYWYRQILGQKVEFLVSFYNNEISEKSEIFDDQFSVERPDGSNFTLKIRSTKLEDSAMYFCASSWDRAPYFGPGTRLTVT.